These 11 T cell receptor beta chains were sequenced from one sample in a study of T cells after yellow fever vaccination. TCRdb called the 5' RACE reads again in MiXCR, with one record for every CDR3 protein. The profile shows a few hundred thousand distinct CDR3 sequences, about 6.9% of them singletons. Material: PBMCs, obtained 35 to 50 days after the first yellow fever vaccination. The receptors come from a young man who received the YFV17D yellow fever vaccine.

There are a few counts of this clonotype. The genes are TRBV5-1 and TRBJ1-1, with 8 nucleotides matching TRBD1. The CDR3 loop spans 13 amino acids. V shed 0 bases and J 6 bases; nucleotides not matched to a gene: 1. CDR1 is SGHRS and CDR2 is YFSETQ in the germline V gene. CDR3 residues: CASSLDRGSEAFF. The DNA of the CDR3 is TGCGCCAGCAGCTTGGACAGGGGGTCTGAAGCTTTCTTT.

This clonotype came up a few times. J is TRBJ2-3 and V is TRBV3-1; D is undetermined. Germline CDR1 reads LGHDT; CDR2 reads YNNKEL (reference sequence). V gave up 5 bases and J gave up 2 bases, with 11 bases separating them. The CDR3 spans 14 residues. This CDR3 reads CASSSRPLTDTQYF. The CDR3 DNA is TGTGCCAGCAGCTCCCGACCACTCACAGATACGCAGTATTTT.

This clonotype was detected a few times. V gene TRBV9 combines with J gene TRBJ2-6, with D perhaps matching TRBD1 (6 bases). The CDR3 runs to 18 residues. Looked up from germline, CDR1 is SGDLS and CDR2 is YYNGEE. The germline V and J ends were trimmed by 0 bases and 4 bases, with 17 bases remaining between them. The CDR3 region has the DNA TGTGCCAGCAGCGTAGCTAACAGGGCCCGTGCCGGGGCCAACGTCCTGACTTTC. Amino acids: CASSVANRARAGANVLTF.

This clonotype appeared a few times. CDR3 DNA sequence: TGTGCCAGCAGTTCTAGCGGGGGACCAGATACGCAGTATTTT. This sequence encodes CASSSSGGPDTQYF. The chain has TRBV12-3 or TRBV12-4 and TRBJ2-3; 10 nucleotides align to TRBD2. V lost 4 bases, J lost 4 bases, and 2 bases stayed unmatched. This CDR3 comprises 14 residues.

The chain has TRBV29-1 and TRBJ2-1, with D maybe TRBD2 (5 bases). This CDR3 has 13 residues. CDR1 and CDR2 from the germline V gene are SQVTM and ANQGSEA. V was cut by 1 base and J by 9 bases, with 13 bases left in between. The CDR3 region is CSVEGRPDGEQFF. The CDR3, as DNA: TGCAGCGTTGAAGGGAGGCCGGACGGTGAGCAGTTCTTC.

This clonotype was picked up a small number of times. The chain couples TRBV6-6 to TRBJ2-7, with 7 bases lining up with TRBD1. CDR1 is MNHNY and CDR2 is SVGAGI in the germline V gene (reference sequence). V shed 4 bases and J 6 bases; nucleotides not matched to a gene: 6. The CDR3 runs to 13 residues. The CDR3 loop reads CASSLQGWGEQYV. Written as DNA, the CDR3 is TGTGCCAGCAGTTTACAGGGGTGGGGCGAGCAGTACGTC.

This clonotype has a handful of counts. The chain links TRBV4-3 to TRBJ2-1, with 12 bases matching TRBD2. The CDR3 length is 20 residues. Trimming cost V 4 bases and J 2 bases; bases outside gene matches: 15. Germline CDR1 and CDR2: LGHNA and YSLEER. CDR3 in DNA: TGCGCCAGCAGCCCAACGGAGACTAGCGGGGGATCTGTAACCTACAATGAGCAGTTCTTC. This encodes CASSPTETSGGSVTYNEQFF.

This clonotype was detected a few times. The chain recombines TRBV7-2 with TRBJ2-7; possibly TRBD2 for D (5 bases). Trimming cost V 2 bases and J 5 bases, with 10 bases left between them. CDR1 is SGHTA and CDR2 is FQGNSA in the germline V gene. CDR3 length equals 13 residues. CDR3: CASSLTIGNEQYV. The CDR3, as DNA: TGTGCCAGCAGCTTAACGATCGGGAACGAGCAGTACGTC.

This clonotype was counted between two and nine times. V and J are TRBV5-1 and TRBJ1-2, with 7 positions matching TRBD1. The CDR3 extends over 13 amino acids. Germline V gives CDR1 SGHRS, CDR2 YFSETQ. The ends lost 0 bases at V and 8 bases at J; junction bases unmatched: 4. In DNA form, the CDR3 reads TGCGCCAGCAGCTTGGGAACAGGGGTAGGCTACACCTTC. Its translation is CASSLGTGVGYTF.

There are many counts of this clonotype. The chain is built from TRBV12-3 or TRBV12-4 and TRBJ2-5; tentative D call: TRBD1 (5 bases). V gave up 8 bases and J gave up 6 bases, with 10 bases separating them. The CDR3 is 11 amino acids. The DNA for the CDR3 is TGTGCCAGCTCCCTGGGGCAGACCCAGTACTTC. Protein sequence: CASSLGQTQYF.

The chain combines TRBV5-1 with TRBJ1-6, with no clear D. From germline, CDR1 is SGHRS and CDR2 YFSETQ. V lost 4 bases to trimming and J lost 8 bases, with 22 bases between them. This CDR3 is built from 17 residues. CDR3 coding DNA: TGCGCCAGCAGCCTTACCTCCGGACCCGCACGGTATTCACCCCTCCACTTT. Its translation is CASSLTSGPARYSPLHF.